One T cell receptor beta chain is described in this entry. The antigen is undetermined. CDR3 length: 21 amino acids. With 0 bases removed from V and 2 bases from J, the gap between germline ends came to 26 bases. CDR1 and CDR2 from the germline V gene are SGHTA and FQGNSA. The data originate from a study of shared clonotypes between healthy human individuals. Study as a whole: The donor group consisted of two women and three men, aged 18 to 49. Overall study findings and caveats: Estimated clonotype richness was generally higher in naive than memory subsets. Several donors shared approximately 5% of their naive CD4 clonotypes.

Clones were sequenced by immunoSEQ multiplex PCR, and TCRdb holds only the in-frame ones, with some missing. The profile shows 600,000 or so clones, roughly 98% of them singletons. The naive CD8 subset, CD45RO-negative cells positively selected for CCR7, excluded terminally differentiated effector memory CD45RA+ cells. Nashville, Tennessee was home to all donors, who were Caucasian adults. Sample: naive CD8+ T cells sorted from blood. The chain links TRBV7-2 to TRBJ2-1, with a tentative D call TRBD2 (6 bases). The source is a man aged 30-40 years in good health. The CDR3 sequence: CASSLAPALAEVVGPYNEQFF. In DNA, the CDR3 is TGTGCCAGCAGCTTAGCCCCTGCGTTAGCGGAGGTTGTTGGGCCCTACAATGAGCAGTTCTTC.